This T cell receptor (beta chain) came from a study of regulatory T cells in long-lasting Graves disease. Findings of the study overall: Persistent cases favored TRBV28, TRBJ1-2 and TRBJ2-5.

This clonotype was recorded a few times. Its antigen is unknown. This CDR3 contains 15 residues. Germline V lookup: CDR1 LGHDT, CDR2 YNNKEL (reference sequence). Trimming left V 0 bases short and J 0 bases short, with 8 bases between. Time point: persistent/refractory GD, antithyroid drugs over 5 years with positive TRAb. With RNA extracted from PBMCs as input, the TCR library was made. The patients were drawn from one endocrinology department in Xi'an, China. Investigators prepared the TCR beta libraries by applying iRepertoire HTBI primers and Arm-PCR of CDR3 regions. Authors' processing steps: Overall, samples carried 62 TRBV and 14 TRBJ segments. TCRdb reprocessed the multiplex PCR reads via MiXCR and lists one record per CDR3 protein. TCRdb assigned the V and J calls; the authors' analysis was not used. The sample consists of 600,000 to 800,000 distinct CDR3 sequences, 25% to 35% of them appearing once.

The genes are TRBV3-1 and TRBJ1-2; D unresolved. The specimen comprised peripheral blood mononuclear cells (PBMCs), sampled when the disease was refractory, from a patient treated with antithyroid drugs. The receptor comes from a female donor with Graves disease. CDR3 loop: CASSQEGIANYGYTF. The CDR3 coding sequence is TGTGCCAGCAGCCAAGAAGGCATAGCTAACTATGGCTACACCTTC.